Reported below is one TCR beta chain. Its cognate antigen is unknown. Germline V CDR1 and CDR2: SGHVS, FNYEAQ. CDR3 length: 15 residues. The record originates from a study of T cells expressing NK-cell markers. Study context: From sorted CD3+CD56+NKG2C+, CD3+CD56+NKG2C- and CD3+CD56-NKG2C+ T cells came the TCR beta repertoires. There were seven HCMV-seropositive donors and one seronegative donor among the eight sequenced.

Reanalyzing the 5' RACE reads, TCRdb keeps one entry per CDR3 protein, without DNA. The repertoire table contains 250,000 to 300,000 distinct CDR3 sequences. Study-level points and caveats: Dominance of the CD3+CD56-NKG2C+ fraction by these clonotypes also held in a few donors.

The clonotype was recovered from a woman aged 18-69 years in good health. The sequencing input was blood T cells: a sorted CD56 or NKG2C T cell subset, CD4+ or CD8+ T cells, or bulk PBMC T cells (not recorded which). The chain employs TRBV7-6 and TRBJ2-2; TCRdb lists TRBD1, though no DNA is available to test this call. Here the CDR3 reads CASSLAGTNTGELFF.